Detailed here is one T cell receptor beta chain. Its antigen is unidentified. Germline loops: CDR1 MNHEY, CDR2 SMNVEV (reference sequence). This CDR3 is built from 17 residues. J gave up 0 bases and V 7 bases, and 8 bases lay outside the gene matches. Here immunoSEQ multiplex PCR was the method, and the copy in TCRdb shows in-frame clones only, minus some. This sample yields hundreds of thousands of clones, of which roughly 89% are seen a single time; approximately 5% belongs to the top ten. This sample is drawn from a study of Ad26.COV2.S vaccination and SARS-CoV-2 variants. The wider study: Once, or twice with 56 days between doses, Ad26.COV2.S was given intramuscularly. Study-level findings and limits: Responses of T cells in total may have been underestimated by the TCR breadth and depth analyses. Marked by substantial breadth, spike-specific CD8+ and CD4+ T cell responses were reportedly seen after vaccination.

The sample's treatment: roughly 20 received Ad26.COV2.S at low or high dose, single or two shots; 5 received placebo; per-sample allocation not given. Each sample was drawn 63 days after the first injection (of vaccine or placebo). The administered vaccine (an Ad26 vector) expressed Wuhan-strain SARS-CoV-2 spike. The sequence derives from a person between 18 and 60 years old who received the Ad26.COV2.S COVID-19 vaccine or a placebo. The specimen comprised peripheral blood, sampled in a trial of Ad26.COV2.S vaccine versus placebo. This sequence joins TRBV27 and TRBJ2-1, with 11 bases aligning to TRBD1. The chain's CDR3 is CASTTGTGGFSYNEQFF. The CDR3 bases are TGTGCCAGCACCACCGGGACAGGGGGTTTCTCCTACAATGAGCAGTTCTTC.